The rows below give T cell receptor beta chains drawn from one sample of a study of T cell changes during pregnancy in multiple sclerosis. Profiling relied on immunoSEQ multiplex PCR, and the TCRdb table lists in-frame clones only, not all of them. The profile covers about 77,000 clones, with under 95% appearing a single time and 2.5% to 3% taken by the ten largest. The sequenced sample was peripheral blood, obtained after pregnancy. These receptors all come from a female donor in good health, enrolled as a control in a pregnancy study. The CDR3 runs from the conserved cysteine through the conserved F or W. A D gene is named only where the DNA matches it firmly. A clone size is listed for some rows: how often the clone was seen (once, few, many), or a class if it is expanded.

TRBV5-3	TRBJ2-2	NA	TRBD1	CASRQGSTGELFF	TGTGCCAGCCGACAGGGGAGCACCGGGGAGCTGTTTTTT
TRBV15	TRBJ2-2	few	NA	CATSRVVVAGELFF	TGTGCCACCAGCAGAGTAGTGGTAGCCGGGGAGCTGTTTTTT
TRBV5-1	TRBJ2-7	NA	TRBD1	CASSLRQGAYEQYF	TGCGCCAGCAGCTTAAGACAGGGGGCCTACGAGCAGTACTTC
TRBV7-9	TRBJ1-1	few	TRBD1	CASSFSGTGSLEAFF	TGTGCCAGCAGCTTCTCCGGGACAGGGAGCCTTGAAGCTTTCTTT
TRBV28	TRBJ2-1	NA	TRBD2	CASSRGTSGKNEQFF	TGTGCCAGCAGCCGCGGGACTAGCGGGAAGAATGAGCAGTTCTTC
TRBV6-4	TRBJ2-1	NA	TRBD2	CASKASGDYSEQFF	TGTGCCAGCAAAGCTAGCGGGGATTACAGTGAGCAGTTCTTC
TRBV7-9	TRBJ1-3	NA	NA	CASGARGSGNTIYF	TGTGCCAGCGGGGCCAGGGGCTCTGGAAACACCATATATTTT
TRBV27	TRBJ1-1	NA	TRBD1	CASSYQGALGTEAFF	TGTGCCAGCAGTTACCAGGGGGCCCTGGGGACTGAAGCTTTCTTT
TRBV7-9	TRBJ2-1	once	NA	CASSSLPESVNEQFF	TGTGCCAGCAGCTCCCTCCCCGAGAGCGTCAATGAGCAGTTCTTC
TRBV18	TRBJ2-1	NA	TRBD2	CASSPRTSGVYNEQFF	TGTGCCAGCTCACCTAGGACTAGCGGGGTATACAATGAGCAGTTCTTC
TRBV7-2	TRBJ2-1	NA	TRBD2	CASSLRLAGAHGEQFF	TGTGCCAGCAGCCTAAGACTAGCGGGGGCCCATGGTGAGCAGTTCTTC
TRBV19	TRBJ1-4	NA	NA	CASSLYSGYEKLFF	TGTGCCAGTAGTCTCTATTCGGGGTATGAAAAACTGTTTTTT
TRBV18	TRBJ2-7	NA	NA	CASSPPGLLYEQYF	TGTGCCAGCTCACCACCGGGACTTCTCTACGAGCAGTACTTC
TRBV10-3	TRBJ2-2	NA	NA	CASSGVNTGELFF	TGTGCCTCATCGGGGGTGAACACCGGGGAGCTGTTTTTT
TRBV5-1	TRBJ1-2	NA	NA	CASSLEALRVDGYTF	TGCGCCAGCAGCTTGGAAGCGCTCAGGGTAGACGGCTACACCTTC
TRBV2	TRBJ2-5	NA	NA	CARRTEETQYF	TGTGCCAGAAGGACAGAAGAGACCCAGTACTTC
TRBV15	TRBJ2-7	once	NA	CASSDVPDNPYEQYF	TGTGCCAGCTCAGACGTCCCGGACAACCCATACGAGCAGTACTTC
TRBV27	TRBJ1-1	NA	NA	CASSLMANTEAFF	TGTGCCAGCAGTTTAATGGCAAACACTGAAGCTTTCTTT
TRBV18	TRBJ2-7	NA	NA	CASSPGGGSYEQYF	TGTGCCAGCTCACCGGGCGGCGGGTCCTACGAGCAGTACTTC
TRBV30	TRBJ2-7	NA	NA	CAWSVRYEQYF	TGTGCCTGGAGTGTGCGGTACGAGCAGTACTTC
TRBV7-3	TRBJ2-2	NA	NA	CASSRLEAAHTGELFF	TGTGCCAGCAGCCGGCTTGAGGCGGCCCACACCGGGGAGCTGTTTTTT
TRBV2	TRBJ1-2	NA	TRBD1	CASSEVAGGTGYTF	TGTGCCAGCAGTGAGGTGGCAGGGGGGACTGGCTACACCTTC
TRBV28	TRBJ2-2	NA	TRBD2	CASSLGSSGTGELFF	TGTGCCAGCAGCCTGGGCTCTAGCGGTACCGGGGAGCTGTTTTTT
TRBV7-9	TRBJ1-1	NA	NA	CASSFGGKAFF	TGTGCCAGCAGCTTTGGGGGCAAAGCTTTCTTT
TRBV13	TRBJ1-1	few	NA	CASSFWNTEAFF	TGTGCCAGCAGCTTCTGGAACACTGAAGCTTTCTTT
TRBV27	TRBJ2-2	NA	TRBD2	CASSFRAGPGELFF	TGTGCCAGCAGTTTCCGAGCGGGGCCCGGGGAGCTGTTTTTT
TRBV6-4	TRBJ1-6	NA	NA	CARGEGGHKNSPLHF	TGTGCCAGGGGGGAGGGGGGACATAAAAATTCACCCCTCCACTTT
TRBV5-8	TRBJ2-5	NA	NA	CASSLGGRETQYF	TGTGCCAGCAGCTTGGGAGGGCGAGAGACCCAGTACTTC
TRBV28	TRBJ2-3	NA	NA	CASSLGAQYF	TGTGCCAGCAGTTTGGGAGCGCAGTATTTT
TRBV7-2	TRBJ2-7	NA	TRBD2	CASSLASSGSYEQYF	TGTGCCAGCAGCTTAGCTTCCAGCGGGAGCTACGAGCAGTACTTC
TRBV28	TRBJ2-1	NA	TRBD1	CASSPAGTGNNEQFF	TGTGCCAGCAGTCCAGCCGGGACAGGGAACAATGAGCAGTTCTTC
TRBV7-3	TRBJ2-1	NA	TRBD2	CASSQSSGSMNEQFF	TGTGCCAGCAGCCAATCTAGCGGGAGCATGAATGAGCAGTTCTTC
TRBV15	TRBJ2-7	NA	NA	CATSMWGNYEQYF	TGTGCCACCAGCATGTGGGGCAACTACGAGCAGTACTTC
TRBV7-9	TRBJ2-1	NA	TRBD2	CASSLGLAGTPYNEQFF	TGTGCCAGCAGCTTAGGTCTAGCGGGGACACCCTACAATGAGCAGTTCTTC
TRBV15	TRBJ2-1	NA	NA	CATSRQSGVYNEQFF	TGTGCCACCAGCAGACAATCGGGGGTCTACAATGAGCAGTTCTTC
TRBV6-1	TRBJ1-2	NA	NA	CASRRTDYGYTF	TGTGCCAGCAGGAGGACTGACTATGGCTACACCTTC
TRBV7-8	TRBJ1-6	once	NA	CASSLVEVPSSYNSPLHF	TGTGCCAGCAGCTTAGTCGAGGTTCCCAGCTCCTATAATTCACCCCTCCACTTT
TRBV6-1	TRBJ2-1	NA	NA	CASSEGQFLYNEQFF	TGTGCCAGCAGTGAAGGCCAGTTTCTTTACAATGAGCAGTTCTTC
TRBV6-1	TRBJ2-7	NA	NA	CASSDGATYEQYF	TGTGCCAGCAGTGACGGAGCTACCTACGAGCAGTACTTC
TRBV7-9	TRBJ2-2	NA	TRBD1	CASSRSTGGHTGELFF	TGTGCCAGCAGCCGGTCGACAGGGGGGCACACCGGGGAGCTGTTTTTT
TRBV28	TRBJ1-2	NA	TRBD1	CASSLGDRTLYGYTF	TGTGCCAGCAGTTTGGGGGACAGGACCCTCTATGGCTACACCTTC
TRBV6-4	TRBJ2-1	few	NA	CASSEEGGTYNEQFF	TGTGCCAGCAGTGAGGAGGGCGGGACCTACAATGAGCAGTTCTTC
TRBV7-9	TRBJ1-2	NA	NA	CASSPGNNYGYTF	TGTGCCAGCAGCCCCGGGAATAACTATGGCTACACCTTC
TRBV13	TRBJ2-1	NA	NA	CASSTDRYNEQFF	TGTGCCAGCAGCACTGACAGATACAATGAGCAGTTCTTC
TRBV19	TRBJ2-2	NA	TRBD2	CASSPTASGIRELFF	TGTGCCAGTAGTCCTACGGCTAGCGGGATCCGGGAGCTGTTTTTT
TRBV7-2	TRBJ2-5	few	NA	CASSDYPQETQYF	TGTGCCAGCAGCGACTACCCTCAAGAGACCCAGTACTTC
TRBV5-1	TRBJ2-5	once	TRBD2	CASSFLAGEETQYF	TGCGCCAGCAGCTTTCTAGCGGGAGAAGAGACCCAGTACTTC
TRBV28	TRBJ2-7	NA	NA	CASIRTEPYEQYF	TGTGCCAGCATTAGGACAGAGCCTTACGAGCAGTACTTC
TRBV19	TRBJ1-3	once	NA	CASYKGQFSGNTIYF	TGTGCCAGCTATAAAGGACAGTTCTCTGGAAACACCATATATTTT
TRBV18	TRBJ2-3	NA	NA	CASSSSTDTQYF	TGTGCCAGCTCATCCTCCACAGATACGCAGTATTTT
TRBV6-1	TRBJ1-6	NA	NA	CASSDLGQRSYNSPLHF	TGTGCCAGCAGTGACCTCGGACAGCGCTCCTATAATTCACCCCTCCACTTT
TRBV4-1	TRBJ1-1	NA	TRBD1	CASSAQGGTEAFF	TGCGCCAGCAGCGCACAGGGGGGCACTGAAGCTTTCTTT
TRBV6-5	TRBJ1-2	NA	NA	CASSYSRASPYGYTF	TGTGCCAGCAGTTACTCGAGGGCAAGCCCCTATGGCTACACCTTC
TRBV5-1	TRBJ2-2	NA	NA	CASSLMGLRTGELFF	TGCGCCAGCAGCTTGATGGGACTGAGAACCGGGGAGCTGTTTTTT
TRBV28	TRBJ2-7	NA	TRBD2	CASSPTSGSYEQYF	TGTGCCAGCAGTCCAACTAGCGGGAGTTACGAGCAGTACTTC
TRBV28	TRBJ2-7	once	TRBD2	CASSLAGLSYEQYF	TGTGCCAGCAGTCTAGCGGGTCTCTCCTACGAGCAGTACTTC
TRBV5-1	TRBJ2-4	NA	TRBD1	CASSMTGADKNIQYF	TGCGCCAGCAGCATGACAGGGGCCGATAAAAACATTCAGTACTTC
TRBV9	TRBJ2-1	NA	TRBD2	CALAGGDNEQFF	TGTGCCCTCGCGGGAGGGGACAATGAGCAGTTCTTC